This T cell receptor (beta chain) was sequenced in a study of blood T cell repertoires in COVID-19 (dated by TCRdb to between 2020 and 2021). Regarding the study in general: Samples from collaborators originated in the United States, Italy and Spain and spanned both the acute and convalescent phases of COVID-19. A freely available public database, intended as a resource for researchers studying the immune response to SARS-CoV-2, is where the repertoires were released. Subjects who had been exposed to COVID-19, were actively infected with it, or had recovered from it provided the deeply sampled blood TCRbeta repertoires that made up the dataset. The prospective study material was composed of cDNA or gDNA derived from T cells, B-cell-depleted T cells, or PBMCs. Where available, HLA class I and class II types were taken from metadata supplied by the sample provider and were not determined by assay-based typing. Samples were obtained from the ongoing ImmuneRACE study (first 160 participants) and from roughly 1,300 subjects provided by 6 global collaborators. Sample metadata almost always included a de-identified subject ID, COVID-19 status, age in years and sex.

Whole blood was collected in K2EDTA tubes by collaborating institutions according to the institutions' own protocols. Collaborator samples were shipped for TCRbeta analysis as frozen whole blood, isolated PBMCs, or DNA extracted from either sample type. Trimming takes 0 bases from V and 5 bases from J, and the germline ends sit 10 bases apart. The CDR3 runs 14 residues from the cysteine to the phenylalanine. Only the CDR3 DNA stays, 42 bases, in frame from base 1. The germline V gene (reference sequence) provides CDR1 LNHDA and CDR2 SQIVND. Summary of the overall study and its limitations: The amount of clinical and demographic metadata varied by source and participant and was provided uncurated.

TCRbeta CDR3 regions were amplified from genomic DNA by means of the immunoSEQ Assay, a bias-controlled multiplex PCR. Under the source paper's analysis protocol: The number of nucleated cells in each sample was estimated by amplification of reference gene primers within the assay. To quantify the absolute abundance of each unique TCRbeta CDR3 rearrangement, sequence reads were collapsed and filtered. For each sample, productive Simpson clonality was calculated by taking the square root of Simpson's diversity index across productive rearrangements. TCRdb carries this immuneACCESS record with in-frame sequences only. Its versions omit some clonotypes, under half of them owing to an unresolved V gene in the studies checked, with the rest unexplained. Clone size and V and J calls were adopted from that table, with D and trimming inferred from the DNA. Recorded for this sample are 130,000 to 150,000 clones; 84% of them occurred a single time. 35% to 45% of the sample is taken by the ten largest.

Details on this clone: Its target antigen remains unknown. Base qualities are not provided; no much larger clone lies one nucleotide away.

Recombination linked TRBV19 to TRBJ1-1, with an unclear D gene assignment. This clonotype originated in a human donor in a cohort sampled during active COVID-19. Sample: peripheral blood. The sequence in DNA is TGTGCCAGTAGTATAGAGGAGACGGGTACTGAAGCTTTCTTT. This is translated as CASSIEETGTEAFF. This CDR3, with the reference TRBV19 and TRBJ1-1 proteins standing in past its ends, gives the full variable domain DGGITQSPKYLFRKEGQNVTLSCEQNLNHDAMYWYRQDPGQGLRLIYYSQIVNDFQKGDIAEGYSVSREKKESFPLTVTSAQKNPTAFYLCASSIEETGTEAFFGQGTRLTVV.